This TCR beta chain was recovered during a study of blood T cell repertoires in COVID-19. Study as a whole: Donors in the United States, Italy and Spain gave samples during acute or convalescent COVID-19. Sources were T cells, B-cell-depleted T cells, or PBMCs; the material itself was cDNA or gDNA.

Original methodology: Nucleated cell counts were estimated from reference gene primer amplification. Here immunoSEQ multiplex PCR was the method, and the copy in TCRdb shows in-frame clones only, minus some. V, J and clone size reflect that table, while D and trimming were determined from the DNA. The data show about 68,000 clones, 75% to 90% seen once. Germline V gives CDR1 SEHNR, CDR2 FQNEAQ (reference sequence). The CDR3 is made up of 15 amino acids. Trimming stripped 5 bases from V and 3 bases from J, with 13 bases between. This clonotype was sampled from a man aged 30 to 45 with acute or convalescent COVID-19. This sequence joins TRBV7-9 and TRBJ2-2; D is unresolved. Sequenced sample: peripheral blood. DNA for the CDR3: TGTGCCAGCAGCCAAATGGGCCAAGACACCGGGGAGCTGTTTTTT. Translated: CASSQMGQDTGELFF. The full variable domain, completed using reference TRBV7-9 and TRBJ2-2, is DTGVSQNPRHKITKRGQNVTFRCDPISEHNRLYWYRQTLGQGPEFLTYFQNEAQLEKSRLLSDRFSAERPKGSFSTLEIQRTEQGDSAMYLCASSQMGQDTGELFFGEGSRLTVL.